This is a list of T cell receptor beta chains from one sample in a study of siplizumab effects on memory and regulatory T cells. Clones were read by immunoSEQ multiplex PCR, and TCRdb kept only the in-frame ones, dropping some. The sample contains roughly 100,000 clones, just over 90% of which appear only once. The sample was CD4+ T cells sorted from blood. These receptors all stem from a human donor in good health. The CDR3 runs from the conserved cysteine through the conserved F or W. Fields, in order: J gene, clone size, V gene, D gene, CDR3 protein, CDR3 DNA. A D gene is named only where the DNA matches it firmly. Only part of the rows carry a size: once, few, many, or a class if the clone is expanded.

TRBJ2-7	NA	TRBV19	TRBD1	CASSAATGAQVEQYF	TGTGCCAGTAGTGCCGCGACAGGGGCCCAGGTTGAGCAGTACTTC
TRBJ1-5	NA	TRBV5-1	NA	CASSIDGMGNQPQHF	TGCGCCAGCAGCATCGACGGGATGGGGAATCAGCCCCAGCATTTT
TRBJ1-2	NA	TRBV5-1	TRBD1	CASKGQGAGYGYTF	TGCGCCAGCAAGGGACAGGGGGCTGGCTATGGCTACACCTTC
TRBJ2-7	once	TRBV11-3	NA	CASSSLIPLSYEQYF	TGTGCCAGCAGTTCACTCATTCCCCTTTCCTACGAGCAGTACTTC
TRBJ1-5	NA	TRBV6-1	NA	CASSELDGNYQPQHF	TGTGCCAGCAGTGAACTCGACGGGAACTATCAGCCCCAGCATTTT
TRBJ2-3	NA	TRBV4-3	NA	CASSQHRDNTDTQYF	TGCGCCAGCAGCCAACACCGGGATAACACAGATACGCAGTATTTT
TRBJ1-1	NA	TRBV5-4	NA	CASSWGQQKAFF	TGTGCCAGCAGTTGGGGACAACAAAAAGCTTTCTTT
TRBJ1-5	NA	TRBV18	NA	CASSPDRNQPQHF	TGTGCCAGCTCACCAGACAGAAATCAGCCCCAGCATTTT
TRBJ2-7	NA	TRBV19	TRBD1	CASSIRQGYEQYF	TGTGCCAGTAGTATTAGACAGGGATACGAGCAGTACTTC
TRBJ2-5	NA	TRBV11-2	NA	CASSLDDATQYF	TGTGCCAGCAGCCTAGACGATGCGACCCAGTACTTC
TRBJ2-1	NA	TRBV19	TRBD2	CASSFRTSGRDVQFF	TGTGCCAGTAGTTTTCGGACTAGCGGGAGGGATGTGCAGTTCTTC
TRBJ1-1	NA	TRBV6-5	TRBD1	CASSYGTGIEAFF	TGTGCCAGCAGTTACGGGACAGGGATCGAGGCTTTCTTT
TRBJ1-2	NA	TRBV18	TRBD1	CASGQGENYGYTF	TGTGCCAGCGGTCAGGGGGAGAACTATGGCTACACCTTC
TRBJ2-2	once	TRBV6-1	NA	CASSEWGSGQGIVGELFF	TGTGCCAGCAGTGAATGGGGTTCGGGGCAGGGGATTGTCGGGGAGCTGTTTTTT
TRBJ2-3	NA	TRBV29-1	TRBD2	CSGGLAGLPYTQYF	TGCAGCGGGGGACTAGCGGGCCTCCCGTATACGCAGTATTTT
TRBJ2-3	NA	TRBV6-5	TRBD2	CASRQGLANTDTQYF	TGTGCCAGCAGACAGGGACTAGCCAACACAGATACGCAGTATTTT
TRBJ2-2	NA	TRBV9	TRBD2	CASSVGTDAGGLTGELFF	TGTGCCAGCAGCGTAGGAACTGATGCGGGGGGGCTCACCGGGGAGCTGTTTTTT
TRBJ2-1	NA	TRBV2	NA	CASINIVFQSSYNEQFF	TGTGCCAGCATTAATATCGTATTTCAAAGCTCCTACAATGAGCAGTTCTTC
TRBJ1-5	NA	TRBV5-1	TRBD1	CASSFGTGGNNQPQHF	TGCGCCAGCAGCTTCGGGACAGGGGGCAACAATCAGCCCCAGCATTTT
TRBJ2-3	NA	TRBV19	TRBD1	CASSSGQGTDTQYF	TGTGCCAGTAGTTCGGGACAGGGCACAGATACGCAGTATTTT
TRBJ2-1	NA	TRBV2	TRBD2	CASSAGLAGRYEQFF	TGTGCCAGCAGCGCGGGACTAGCGGGACGGTATGAGCAGTTCTTC
TRBJ2-4	once	TRBV19	NA	CASRKTGTTDIQYF	TGTGCCAGTAGGAAAACCGGGACAACGGACATTCAGTACTTC